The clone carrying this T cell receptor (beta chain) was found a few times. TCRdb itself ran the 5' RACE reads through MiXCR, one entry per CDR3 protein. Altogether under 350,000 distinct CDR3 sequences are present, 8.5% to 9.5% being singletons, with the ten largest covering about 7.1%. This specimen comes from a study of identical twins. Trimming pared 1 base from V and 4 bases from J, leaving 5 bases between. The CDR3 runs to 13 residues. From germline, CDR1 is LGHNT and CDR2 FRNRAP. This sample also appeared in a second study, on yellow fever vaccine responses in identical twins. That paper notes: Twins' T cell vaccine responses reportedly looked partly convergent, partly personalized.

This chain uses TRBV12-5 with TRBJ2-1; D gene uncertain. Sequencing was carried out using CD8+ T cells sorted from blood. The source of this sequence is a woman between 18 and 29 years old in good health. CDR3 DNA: TGTGCTAGTGGTTTGGACACGTACAATGAGCAGTTCTTC. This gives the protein CASGLDTYNEQFF.